The subject of this entry is one T cell receptor beta chain. Its antigen remains unidentified. At one boundary the junction diverges from the germline segment, which might be a read error. The germline CDR1 and CDR2 sequences are DFQATT and SNEGSKA (reference sequence). The CDR3 is 13 amino acids. The data were obtained in a study of post-analysis software for immune sequencing data. Study results and limitations: Multiple sclerosis patients showed significantly lower normalized Chao1 diversity than controls did. Comparison of patients with controls showed about 5 TRBV segments more frequent in patients, TRBV5-6, TRBV5-1 and TRBV20-1 among them. Co-batched samples clustered tightly together by F measure.

cDNA libraries for TCR beta contained unique molecular identifiers. MiXCR was run by TCRdb on the PCR reads, yielding one entry per CDR3 protein. The sample holds about 150,000 distinct CDR3 sequences, 30% seen once. The J gene is TRBJ2-5, the V gene TRBV20-1; D possibly corresponds to TRBD2 (6 bases). The sequence was collected from a girl aged 5 to 17 with multiple sclerosis. The sample consisted of blood. DNA of the CDR3: TGCAGTGGTACTCCCGGGAGCCAAGAGGCCCAGTACTTC. Translation: CSGTPGSQEAQYF.